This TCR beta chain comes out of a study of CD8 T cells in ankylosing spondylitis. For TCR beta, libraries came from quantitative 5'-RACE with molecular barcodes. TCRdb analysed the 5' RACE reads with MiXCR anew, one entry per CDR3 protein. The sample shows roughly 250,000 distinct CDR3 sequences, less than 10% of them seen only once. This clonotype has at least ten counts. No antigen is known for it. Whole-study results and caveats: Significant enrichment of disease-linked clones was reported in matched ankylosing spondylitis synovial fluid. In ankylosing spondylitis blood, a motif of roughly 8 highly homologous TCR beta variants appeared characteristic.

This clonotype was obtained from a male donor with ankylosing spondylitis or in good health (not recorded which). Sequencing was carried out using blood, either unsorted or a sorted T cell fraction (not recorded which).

The CDR3 is CASSYPLYSNQPQHF. The CDR3 region has the DNA TGTGCCAGCAGTTACCCTTTGTATAGCAATCAGCCCCAGCATTTT. The chain is built from TRBV6-2 or TRBV6-3 and TRBJ1-5, with D uncertain. Germline CDR1 and CDR2: MNHEY and SVGEGT. The CDR3 covers 15 residues. The V and J ends lost 2 bases and 0 bases respectively, with 8 bases between them.